The 9 T cell receptor beta chains in this list originate from one sample, sequenced in a study of radiation and T cells in renal cell carcinoma. TCRdb's copy holds only in-frame clones and misses some; the assay was immunoSEQ multiplex PCR. The data show more than 60,000 clones, approximately 87% seen once. The time point was: blood 4 weeks post-SBRT, at nephrectomy. Treatment specified: 15 Gy SBRT to primary tumor, nephrectomy 4 weeks later. The sequences come from blood, collected from a patient whose treatment included radiotherapy and nephrectomy. The receptors derive from a woman aged 55-75 years with renal cell carcinoma.

A single count supports this clone. V gene TRBV28 combines with J gene TRBJ2-2; no clear D gene. The germline V gene encodes CDR1 MDHEN and CDR2 SYDVKM. Trimming pared 7 bases from V and 4 bases from J, leaving 10 bases between. The CDR3 is 13 residues long. In nucleotides, the CDR3 is TGTGCCAGCAACAAGGGTACCACCGGGGAGCTGTTTTTT. Amino acid sequence: CASNKGTTGELFF.

This clone was counted once. This chain links TRBV19 with TRBJ1-2; D call uncertain. Germline V lookup: CDR1 LNHDA, CDR2 SQIVND (reference sequence). This CDR3 contains 16 residues. With 5 bases removed from V and 8 bases from J, the gap between germline ends came to 24 bases. CDR3 loop: CASSLGRRVPERGYTF. DNA for the CDR3: TGTGCCAGTAGTCTGGGGAGGAGGGTTCCGGAGAGGGGCTACACCTTC.

This clone was observed a single time. The J gene is TRBJ1-1, the V gene TRBV4-1; TRBD1 agrees at 9 bases. V lost 3 bases, J lost 1 base, and 12 bases stayed unmatched. The germline CDR1 and CDR2 sequences are MGHRA and YSYEKL. This CDR3 contains 18 residues. CDR3 nucleotides: TGCGCCAGCAGCCATGAACCGGGACAGGGAATCCGGAACACTGAAGCTTTCTTT. Translated: CASSHEPGQGIRNTEAFF.

This clone was seen a few times. J is TRBJ1-1 and V is TRBV7-2; maybe TRBD1 (5 bases). The germline gives CDR1 SGHTA, CDR2 FQGNSA. The CDR3 extends over 15 amino acids. Trimming shortened V by 5 bases and J by 3 bases, and 16 bases separated the two germline ends. The CDR3 sequence is CASSPLGGIDTEAFF. The CDR3 DNA sequence: TGTGCCAGCAGCCCCCTGGGGGGAATAGACACTGAAGCTTTCTTT.

This clone was observed a handful of times. Distinct nucleotide sequences in the sample also encode this CDR3. The rearrangement joins TRBV9 to TRBJ2-7, with TRBD1 matching over 7 bases. V gave up 0 bases and J gave up 1 base; unmatched junction bases: 1. In germline, CDR1 is SGDLS, CDR2 YYNGEE. CDR3 length equals 14 residues. As DNA, the CDR3 is TGTGCCAGCAGCGTAGCGACAGGGTCCTACGAGCAGTACTTC. Its translation is CASSVATGSYEQYF.

This clone was found a few times. The rearrangement links TRBV30 to TRBJ1-6, with D perhaps TRBD1 (6 bases). Germline loops: CDR1 GTSNPN, CDR2 SVGIG (reference sequence). This CDR3 has 14 amino acids. V was pared by 0 bases and J by 6 bases, with 9 bases between. The CDR3 loop is CAWSVLQGNSPLHF. The CDR3 DNA reads TGTGCCTGGAGTGTACTACAGGGTAATTCACCCCTCCACTTT.

This clone is judged medium-sized. The CDR3 coding sequence is TGCGCCAGCAGCTTGTCGGGACTAGCGGTCACCGGGGAGCTGTTTTTT. Protein product: CASSLSGLAVTGELFF. The V and J genes are TRBV5-1 and TRBJ2-2; 11 nucleotides line up with TRBD2. The J segment lost 4 bases and the V segment lost 1 base, leaving 3 bases of the junction unmatched. The germline CDR1 and CDR2 sequences are SGHRS and YFSETQ. CDR3 size: 16 residues.

The rearrangement uses TRBV4-1 and TRBJ1-5; a possible D gene is TRBD1 (5 bases). Germline values: CDR1 MGHRA, CDR2 YSYEKL. CDR3 size: 15 residues. The ends were cut back, 4 bases at V and 7 bases at J, with 17 bases in the middle. The CDR3 bases are TGCGCCAGCAGCCTAATGGGGACTGCAGGGCAGCCCCAGCATTTT. It codes for CASSLMGTAGQPQHF.

On this clone itself: Other DNA sequences in the same sample also yield this CDR3. The V gene is TRBV7-9, the J gene TRBJ2-1; D is unresolved. Trimming left V 4 bases short and J 4 bases short, with 8 bases between. Germline lookup yields CDR1 SEHNR and CDR2 FQNEAQ (reference sequence). The length of the CDR3 is 13 residues. CDR3: CASSSGLYNEQFF. CDR3 sequence (DNA): TGTGCCAGCAGCTCGGGTCTGTACAATGAGCAGTTCTTC. Combining the CDR3 with reference TRBV7-9 and TRBJ2-1 gives the whole variable domain DTGVSQNPRHKITKRGQNVTFRCDPISEHNRLYWYRQTLGQGPEFLTYFQNEAQLEKSRLLSDRFSAERPKGSFSTLEIQRTEQGDSAMYLCASSSGLYNEQFFGPGTRLTVL.